This T cell receptor beta chain was recorded in a study of beta chain features in type 1 diabetes. About the research overall: Age, gender and cell yields were similar between patients and healthy donors.

V shed 0 bases and J shed 1 base, with 6 bases lying between them. Germline V gene data show CDR1 as LNHNV and CDR2 as YYDKDF (reference sequence). The CDR3 totals 14 residues. The isolated RNA, all of it, was reverse transcribed, so expressed TCRB transcripts were what got sequenced. TCRdb keeps only in-frame clones here, not all; method: immunoSEQ multiplex PCR. The sample has about 620,000 clones, around 15% seen once. This TCR derives from a young man in good health. Input material: naive CD4+ T cells from blood. V gene TRBV15 combines with J gene TRBJ1-1; no definite D call. The CDR3 reads CATSREQRNTEAFF. The CDR3 nucleotides read TGTGCCACCAGCAGAGAACAGCGGAACACTGAAGCTTTCTTT.